This TCR beta chain emerged from a study of T cells in localized non-small cell lung cancer. Whole-study findings and limits: Researchers found a median roughly 50 of the top 100 tumor clones in adjacent lung. Those with higher blood T cell density had longer overall survival.

The CDR3 sequence is 16 residues long. V shed 5 bases, J shed 5 bases, and the junction held 4 bases outside the gene matches. Per the germline V gene, CDR1 is SGHNT and CDR2 is YENEEA. In regard to this clone: Its antigen is unidentified.

Profiled with immunoSEQ multiplex PCR; TCRdb holds only in-frame clones, not every one. Of roughly 48,000 clones in the sample, 60% to 85% are singletons; the top ten hold around a sixth. The sequence was collected from a man aged 40-75 years with stage I squamous cell lung carcinoma. V and J are TRBV11-3 and TRBJ2-3; 16 bases are shared with TRBD2. The material was peripheral blood, obtained before any cancer treatment. CDR3 sequence: CASSQGTSGGGDTQYF. CDR3 nucleotides: TGTGCCAGCAGCCAAGGGACTAGCGGGGGGGGAGATACGCAGTATTTT.